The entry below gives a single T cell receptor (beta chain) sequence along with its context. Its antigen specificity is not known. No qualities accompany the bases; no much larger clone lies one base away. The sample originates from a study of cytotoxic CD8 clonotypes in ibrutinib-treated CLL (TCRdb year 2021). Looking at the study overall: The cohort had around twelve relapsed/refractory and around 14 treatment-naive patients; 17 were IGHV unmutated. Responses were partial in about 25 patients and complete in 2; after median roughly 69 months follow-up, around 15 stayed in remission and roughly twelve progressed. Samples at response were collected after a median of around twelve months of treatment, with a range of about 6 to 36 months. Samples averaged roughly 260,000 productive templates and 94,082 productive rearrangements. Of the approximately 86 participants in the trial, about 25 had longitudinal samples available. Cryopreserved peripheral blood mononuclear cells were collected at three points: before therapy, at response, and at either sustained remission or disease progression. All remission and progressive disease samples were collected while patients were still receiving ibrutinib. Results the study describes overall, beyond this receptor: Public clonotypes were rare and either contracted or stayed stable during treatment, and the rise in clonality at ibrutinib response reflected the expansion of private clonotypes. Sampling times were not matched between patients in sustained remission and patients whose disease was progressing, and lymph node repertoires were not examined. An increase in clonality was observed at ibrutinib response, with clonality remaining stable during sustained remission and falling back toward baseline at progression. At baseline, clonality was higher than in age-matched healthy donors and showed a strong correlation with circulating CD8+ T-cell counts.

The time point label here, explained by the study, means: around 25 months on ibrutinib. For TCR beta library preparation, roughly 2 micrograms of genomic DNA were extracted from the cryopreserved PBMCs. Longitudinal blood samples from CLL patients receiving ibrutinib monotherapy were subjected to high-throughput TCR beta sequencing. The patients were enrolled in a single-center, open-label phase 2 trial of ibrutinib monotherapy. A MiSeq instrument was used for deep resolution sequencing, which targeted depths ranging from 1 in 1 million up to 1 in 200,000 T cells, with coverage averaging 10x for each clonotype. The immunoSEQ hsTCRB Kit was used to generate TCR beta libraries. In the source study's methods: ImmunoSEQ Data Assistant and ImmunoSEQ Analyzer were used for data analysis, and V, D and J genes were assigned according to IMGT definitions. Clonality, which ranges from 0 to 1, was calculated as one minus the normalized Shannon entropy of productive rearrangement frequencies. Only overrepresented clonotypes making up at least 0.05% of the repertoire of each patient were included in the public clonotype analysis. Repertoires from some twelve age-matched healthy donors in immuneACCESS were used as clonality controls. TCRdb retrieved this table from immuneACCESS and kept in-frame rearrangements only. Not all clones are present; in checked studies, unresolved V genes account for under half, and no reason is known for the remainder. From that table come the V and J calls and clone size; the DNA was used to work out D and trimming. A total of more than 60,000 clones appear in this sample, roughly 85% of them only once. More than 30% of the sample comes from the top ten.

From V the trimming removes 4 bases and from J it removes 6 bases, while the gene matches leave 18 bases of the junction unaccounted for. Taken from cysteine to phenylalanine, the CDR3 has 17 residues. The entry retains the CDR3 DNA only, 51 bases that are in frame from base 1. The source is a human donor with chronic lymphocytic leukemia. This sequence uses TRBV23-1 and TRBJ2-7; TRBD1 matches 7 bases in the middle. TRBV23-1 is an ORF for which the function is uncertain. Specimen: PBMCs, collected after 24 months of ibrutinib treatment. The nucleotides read TGCGCCAGCAGTCGAGCTGGACAGGACAACGGGTGGGGCGAGCAGTACTTC. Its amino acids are CASSRAGQDNGWGEQYF.